The 22 T cell receptor beta chains given below trace back to one sample, sequenced in a study of blood T cell repertoires in COVID-19. The table came from immunoSEQ multiplex PCR; TCRdb's copy has only in-frame clones and leaves some out. The sample shows 150,000 or so clones, 87% of them seen only once. The specimen was peripheral blood. These receptors originate from an elderly man with acute or convalescent COVID-19.

CDR3 in amino acids: CASSQGWTDNQPQHF. DNA of the CDR3: TGTGCCAGCAGCCAAGGTTGGACAGACAATCAGCCCCAGCATTTT. This chain uses TRBV3-1 (or the pseudogene TRBV3-2) with TRBJ1-5; tentatively, D is TRBD1 (6 bases). This CDR3 contains 15 residues. Per the germline V gene, CDR1 is LGHDT and CDR2 is YNNKEL (reference sequence). V gave up 1 base and J gave up 3 bases, with 10 bases separating them.

The chain recombines TRBV29-1 with TRBJ1-2; no definite D call. The CDR3 is 12 amino acids. V was pared by 7 bases and J by 5 bases, with 14 bases between. Germline assignment: CDR1 SQVTM and CDR2 ANQGSEA. CDR3 loop: CSALPVGYGYTF. The CDR3 nucleotides are TGCAGCGCCCTCCCCGTCGGGTATGGCTACACCTTC.

This chain links TRBV30 with TRBJ2-3, with D perhaps TRBD2 (5 bases). The CDR3 is made up of 13 amino acids. The V gene lost 2 bases and the J gene lost 3 bases, with 9 bases spanning the gap. CDR1 GTSNPN and CDR2 SVGIG come from the germline V gene (reference sequence). CDR3 DNA: TGTGCCTGGAGTAAGGTAGCGACAGATACGCAGTATTTT. Its translation is CAWSKVATDTQYF.

Worth noting for this clone: This probably arose from a read error, given a far larger clone one base away. The same CDR3 is also encoded by other DNA sequences in this sample. The chain is built from TRBV11-2 and TRBJ2-7; 8 bases are a match to TRBD2. This CDR3 comprises 14 residues. Trimming took 5 bases from V and 7 from J; bases not matched to a gene: 10. Germline assignment: CDR1 SGHAT and CDR2 FQNNGV. The CDR3 DNA reads as TGTGCCAGCAGCCCCGGGGGGCGGGGGGTTGAGCAGTACTTC. Translating gives CASSPGGRGVEQYF. Looking up the rest from reference TRBV11-2 and TRBJ2-7 gives the full variable domain: EAGVAQSPRYKIIEKRQSVAFWCNPISGHATLYWYQQILGQGPKLLIQFQNNGVVDDSQLPKDRFSAERLKGVDSTLKIQPAKLEDSAVYLCASSPGGRGVEQYFGPGTRLTVT.

This clone showed up just once. CDR3 protein: CASGTRRTEAFF. The DNA for the CDR3 is TGTGCCAGCGGCACGAGGCGCACTGAAGCTTTCTTT. J is TRBJ1-1 and V is TRBV12-3 or TRBV12-4; D is uncertain. Between the trimmed V and J ends, which lost 8 bases and 4 bases, there was a span of 11 bases. The CDR3 has 12 residues.

This chain joins TRBV5-1 and TRBJ1-1; D is perhaps TRBD1 (5 bases). The CDR3 is 22 residues long. Trimming stripped 0 bases from V and 1 base from J, with 31 bases between. Germline loops: CDR1 SGHRS, CDR2 YFSETQ. CDR3 sequence (DNA): TGCGCCAGCAGCTTGGGGCAGGTCTTGTGGCGGGACTTACCTTCCCCGAACACTGAAGCTTTCTTT. This codes for CASSLGQVLWRDLPSPNTEAFF.

This clone was seen only once. The V gene is TRBV5-4, the J gene TRBJ2-1, with TRBD2 matching over 9 bases. V shed 0 bases, J shed 1 base, and the junction held 5 bases outside the gene matches. CDR1 SGHNT and CDR2 YYREEE come from the germline V gene (reference sequence). This CDR3 has 17 amino acids. The CDR3 nucleotides read TGTGCCAGCAGCTTGGGTGCTAGCGGGAATTCCTACAATGAGCAGTTCTTC. As protein: CASSLGASGNSYNEQFF.

The V and J genes are TRBV7-3 and TRBJ2-1; TRBD2 matches 11 bases. The CDR3 is 15 residues long. The trim removed 5 bases at V and 0 bases at J, leaving 0 bases unmatched. The germline gives CDR1 SGHTA, CDR2 FQGTGA. Here the CDR3 DNA reads TGTGCCAGCAGCACTAGCGGGAGCTCCTACAATGAGCAGTTCTTC. Residues: CASSTSGSSYNEQFF.

In its sample, this clone was seen once. The CDR3 DNA is TGCGCCAGCAGCTTGGGTAGCGGGGGGGCCTCGGATACGCAGTATTTT. Translation: CASSLGSGGASDTQYF. The chain combines TRBV5-1 with TRBJ2-3; TRBD2 agrees at 11 bases. With 0 bases clipped from V and 6 bases from J, the junction kept 6 bases outside the gene matches. The CDR3 loop spans 16 amino acids. The germline CDR1 and CDR2 sequences are SGHRS and YFSETQ.

This clone appeared once. Germline and junction disagree at one end, which may indicate a read error. The chain employs TRBV7-2 and TRBJ2-2; 8 positions match TRBD2. The CDR3 contains 19 residues. Germline loops: CDR1 SGHTA, CDR2 FQGNSA. The CDR3 sequence: CASSLQSGGGKLNPGELFF. CDR3 sequence (DNA): TGTGCCAGCAGCTTACAATCGGGCGGGGGGAAACTGAACCCCGGGGAGCTGTTTTTT.

This clone was picked up a small number of times. The V call is TRBV2, the J call TRBJ2-2; 12 bases match TRBD2. Germline V gives CDR1 SNHLY, CDR2 FYNNEI. Unmatched junction bases numbered 10, after V lost 7 bases and J lost 4 bases. This CDR3 has 17 residues. CDR3 protein: CASTPNPGLAGTGELFF. The CDR3 DNA sequence: TGTGCCAGCACCCCAAACCCGGGACTAGCGGGCACCGGGGAGCTGTTTTTT. Combining the CDR3 with reference TRBV2 and TRBJ2-2 gives the whole variable domain EPEVTQTPSHQVTQMGQEVILRCVPISNHLYFYWYRQILGQKVEFLVSFYNNEISEKSEIFDDQFSVERPDGSNFTLKIRSTKLEDSAMYFCASTPNPGLAGTGELFFGEGSRLTVL.

V usage is TRBV4-1 and J usage is TRBJ2-3; TRBD1 matches 8 bases. The germline CDR1 and CDR2 sequences are MGHRA and YSYEKL. J gave up 2 bases and V 3 bases, and 10 bases lay outside the gene matches. The CDR3 runs to 17 residues. Here the CDR3 DNA reads TGCGCCAGCAGCCAGACGACAGGGGCCCTTTACACAGATACGCAGTATTTT. This translates into CASSQTTGALYTDTQYF.

The chain links TRBV3-1 (or the pseudogene TRBV3-2) to TRBJ2-5; unclear D gene. Trimming stripped 1 base from V and 2 bases from J, with 2 bases between. This CDR3 region has 12 residues. In germline, CDR1 is LGHDT, CDR2 YNNKEL (reference sequence). DNA of the CDR3: TGTGCCAGCAGCCAAGTACAAGAGACCCAGTACTTC. This translates into CASSQVQETQYF.

On this clone: Other DNA sequences of this sample code for an identical CDR3. The J gene is TRBJ1-5, the V gene TRBV18; D call uncertain. The CDR3 sequence is 14 residues long. The ends were cut back, 2 bases at V and 1 base at J, with 6 bases in the middle. Germline assignment: CDR1 KGHSH and CDR2 LQKENI. CDR3 bases: TGTGCCAGCTCACCAGCGGGGAGCAATCAGCCCCAGCATTTT. Translation: CASSPAGSNQPQHF.

Only one count was recorded for this clone. J is TRBJ1-2 and V is TRBV28, with D possibly TRBD1 on 6 matching bases. CDR3 length: 14 residues. Germline V gene lookup returns CDR1 MDHEN and CDR2 SYDVKM. The ends were cut back, 10 bases at V and 4 bases at J, with 19 bases in the middle. The CDR3 spells CAIPTHQGSYGYTF. The CDR3 coding sequence is TGTGCCATCCCGACCCACCAGGGGAGCTATGGCTACACCTTC.

V is TRBV6-2 or TRBV6-3 and J is TRBJ2-3, with 7 bases fitting TRBD1. The V gene's germline CDR1 is MNHEY and CDR2 SVGEGT. CDR3 length: 16 residues. J was trimmed by 0 bases and V by 2 bases; bases with no gene match: 5. The CDR3 DNA reads as TGTGCCAGCAGTTACAGGGGGCCGGGTAGCACAGATACGCAGTATTTT. It specifies CASSYRGPGSTDTQYF.

J is TRBJ2-7 and V is TRBV19, with D hard to call. This CDR3 region has 13 residues. The germline V gene has CDR1 LNHDA and CDR2 SQIVND (reference sequence). V was trimmed by 4 bases and J by 5 bases, leaving 12 bases between them. The CDR3 spells CASSTTNLHEQYF. Here the CDR3 DNA reads TGTGCCAGTAGTACCACTAATCTCCACGAGCAGTACTTC.

In DNA, the CDR3 is TGTGCCAGCACTCTGGACAGGGAAGATGAGCAGTTCTTC. This translates into CASTLDREDEQFF. The chain uses TRBV21-1 and TRBJ2-1; no check of the table's D call, TRBD1, against the DNA was made. TRBV21-1 is a listed pseudogene. The CDR3 covers 13 residues.

The V and J genes are TRBV7-8 and TRBJ2-7, with 12 bases fitting TRBD2. This CDR3 contains 15 residues. With 4 bases clipped from V and 3 bases from J, the junction kept 4 bases outside the gene matches. Per the germline V gene, CDR1 is SGHVS and CDR2 is FQNEAQ. CDR3 sequence reads: CASSSRTSGNYEQYF. CDR3 nucleotides: TGTGCCAGCAGCTCCCGGACTAGCGGGAACTACGAGCAGTACTTC.

V is TRBV3-1 (or the pseudogene TRBV3-2) and J is TRBJ1-2; D may be TRBD1 (5 bases). Germline lookup yields CDR1 LGHDT and CDR2 YNNKEL (reference sequence). Trimming shortened V by 4 bases and J by 8 bases, and 17 bases separated the two germline ends. The CDR3 loop spans 14 amino acids. The CDR3 is CASSLGPQAMGYTF. CDR3 nucleotide sequence: TGTGCCAGCAGCCTGGGGCCCCAGGCGATGGGCTACACCTTC.

The rearrangement joins TRBV19 to TRBJ1-5, with 7 bases fitting TRBD1. The germline CDR1 and CDR2 sequences are LNHDA and SQIVND (reference sequence). Germline trimming cut 4 bases from V and 5 bases from J; bases unmatched to any gene: 8. The CDR3 consists of 15 residues. CDR3 in amino acids: CASSRSGGWDQPQHF. DNA of the CDR3: TGTGCCAGTAGTAGATCAGGGGGATGGGATCAGCCCCAGCATTTT.

The chain recombines TRBV3-1 (or the pseudogene TRBV3-2) with TRBJ2-1; TRBD1 matches 7 bases. With V trimmed by 4 bases and J by 10 bases, 19 bases remained unmatched. The germline gives CDR1 LGHDT, CDR2 YNNKEL (reference sequence). This CDR3 spans 17 amino acids. The CDR3 DNA follows: TGTGCCAGCAGCCCGAGGGAACCGGGACAGCGTGTACCCGAGCAGTTCTTC. It is translated as CASSPREPGQRVPEQFF.